One and the same sample provided the 10 T cell receptor beta chains below, sequenced in a study of immune cell composition in non-small cell lung cancer. The repertoire was sequenced with immunoSEQ multiplex PCR; TCRdb's copy has only in-frame clones and lacks some. Of about 6,700 clones listed, roughly two thirds are singletons. Normal lung was taken at the farthest possible site, at least 3 cm from tumour. Sequencing was carried out using non-adjacent lung tissue. Receptor source: a human donor with non-small cell lung cancer.

The chain uses TRBV29-1 and TRBJ2-5; 8 bases map to TRBD1. The germline V gene has CDR1 SQVTM and CDR2 ANQGSEA. V trimming: 3 bases; J trimming: 1 base; junction bases outside the gene matches: 1. The CDR3 loop spans 13 amino acids. The CDR3 region is CSVEDRVQETQYF. The CDR3 nucleotides read TGCAGCGTTGAGGACAGGGTCCAAGAGACCCAGTACTTC. Filled out from reference TRBV29-1 and TRBJ2-5, the complete variable domain reads SAVISQKPSRDICQRGTSLTIQCQVDSQVTMMFWYRQQPGQSLTLIATANQGSEATYESGFVIDKFPISRPNLTFSTLTVSNMSPEDSSIYLCSVEDRVQETQYFGPGTRLLVL.

The chain combines TRBV6-1 with TRBJ2-2, with D maybe TRBD1 (5 bases). Germline V lookup: CDR1 MNHNS, CDR2 SASEGT. V was pared by 3 bases and J by 3 bases, with 5 bases between. The CDR3 runs to 13 residues. In DNA form, the CDR3 reads TGTGCCAGCAGTGACAGGGACACCGGGGAGCTGTTTTTT. Translating gives CASSDRDTGELFF.

The rearrangement uses TRBV9 and TRBJ2-3; D is ambiguous. V was pared by 3 bases and J by 0 bases, with 11 bases between. The CDR3 contains 15 residues. The V gene's germline CDR1 is SGDLS and CDR2 YYNGEE. CDR3 nucleotide sequence: TGTGCCAGCAGCGATGACACAACTAGCACAGATACGCAGTATTTT. Its protein is CASSDDTTSTDTQYF.

The chain employs TRBV6-6 and TRBJ1-2; weak D call: TRBD1 (6 bases). The CDR3 extends over 14 amino acids. Germline V CDR1 and CDR2: MNHNY, SVGAGI (reference sequence). V dropped 7 bases and J dropped 4 bases, with 16 bases sitting between them. The DNA for the CDR3 is TGTGCCAGCATTAAAACAGGGACCAGCTATGGCTACACCTTC. Amino acids: CASIKTGTSYGYTF.

The chain links TRBV4-1 to TRBJ1-6; 9 bases line up with TRBD1. This CDR3 has 15 residues. Germline lookup yields CDR1 MGHRA and CDR2 YSYEKL. The ends lost 6 bases at V and 7 bases at J; junction bases unmatched: 7. The CDR3, as DNA: TGCGCCAGCAGGCTGGGACAGGGAGGCAATTCACCCCTCCACTTT. Translating it yields CASRLGQGGNSPLHF.

This sequence joins TRBV9 and TRBJ1-1; a weak D match, TRBD1 (5 bases). Germline CDR1 SGDLS, CDR2 YYNGEE. The CDR3 is 14 amino acids. The V and J ends lost 7 bases and 0 bases respectively, with 13 bases between them. The CDR3 sequence: CASCREPMNTEAFF. CDR3 nucleotide sequence: TGTGCCAGCTGCAGGGAACCCATGAACACTGAAGCTTTCTTT.

The chain recombines TRBV6-4 with TRBJ2-3; 10 bases map to TRBD2. Trimming at V came to 5 bases and at J to 6 bases, leaving 5 bases not matched to a gene. There are 14 residues in the CDR3. CDR1 is MRHNA and CDR2 is SNTAGT in the germline V gene. CDR3 protein: CASSKLAGTDTQYF. Written as DNA, the CDR3 is TGTGCCAGCAGTAAACTAGCGGGAACGGATACGCAGTATTTT.

This clone is medium-sized in the sample. V is TRBV27 and J is TRBJ2-1; 11 bases match TRBD2. There are 15 residues in the CDR3. CDR1 MNHEY and CDR2 SMNVEV come from the germline V gene (reference sequence). The trim removed 7 bases at V and 15 bases at J, leaving 17 bases unmatched. CDR3 protein: CASNTPTSGRKVPFF. The CDR3 DNA sequence: TGTGCCAGCAACACGCCAACTAGCGGGAGAAAGGTGCCGTTCTTC.

This chain uses TRBV2 with TRBJ2-7; D possibly corresponds to TRBD2 (6 bases). CDR1 and CDR2 from the germline V gene are SNHLY and FYNNEI. The CDR3 spans 13 residues. Trimming stripped 6 bases from V and 6 bases from J, with 15 bases between. The CDR3 sequence is CASRASETSEQYF. The CDR3 DNA sequence: TGTGCCAGCAGGGCTAGCGAGACGAGCGAGCAGTACTTC.

This rearrangement joins TRBV2 to TRBJ2-7, with a possible D match to TRBD1 (6 bases). CDR1 and CDR2 (germline): SNHLY, FYNNEI. This CDR3 comprises 14 residues. V lost 4 bases and J lost 4, with 14 bases in between. The CDR3 DNA reads TGTGCCAGCAGTGTAGATCGGACAGTATACGAGCAGTACTTC. Protein: CASSVDRTVYEQYF.